This entry lists 25 T cell receptor beta chains sequenced from one sample in a study of blood T cell repertoires in COVID-19. Clones were read by immunoSEQ multiplex PCR, and TCRdb kept only the in-frame ones, dropping some. The data contain more than 100,000 clones, 65% to 80% of them singletons. Sample: peripheral blood. The receptors were gathered from a human donor with acute or convalescent COVID-19. The donor label of this sample is uncertain.

This chain uses TRBV18 with TRBJ2-5, with TRBD1 matching 9 bases. Trimming took 5 bases from V and 4 from J; bases not matched to a gene: 8. The CDR3 has 15 residues. In germline, CDR1 is KGHSH, CDR2 LQKENI. CDR3 DNA: TGTGCCAGCTCAGTACAGGGGGCGAAGGGAGAGACCCAGTACTTC. Amino acid sequence: CASSVQGAKGETQYF.

Concerning this clone: The sample has other DNA sequences that encode this CDR3 too. CDR3 sequence (DNA): TGCGCCAGCAGCTTGGGGGACAGCCAAGAGACCCAGTACTTC. Its protein is CASSLGDSQETQYF. The chain joins TRBV5-1 to TRBJ2-5; 7 bases are shared with TRBD1. Germline lookup yields CDR1 SGHRS and CDR2 YFSETQ. Unmatched junction bases numbered 0, after V lost 0 bases and J lost 1 base. The CDR3 is 14 amino acids.

The gene calls are TRBV4-1 and TRBJ1-1; D is unclear. The CDR3 is 15 amino acids. V was pared by 1 base and J by 5 bases, with 14 bases between. Germline V gene sequence: CDR1 MGHRA, CDR2 YSYEKL. The CDR3: CASSQVRAGWTEAFF. The CDR3 bases are TGCGCCAGCAGCCAAGTGAGGGCGGGATGGACTGAAGCTTTCTTT.

This rearrangement joins TRBV28 to TRBJ1-5, with unresolved D. This CDR3 comprises 15 residues. Trimming removed 2 bases from V and 7 bases from J, with 15 bases in between. In germline, CDR1 is MDHEN, CDR2 SYDVKM. CDR3 amino acids: CASSLKWRATQPQHF. For the CDR3, the DNA is TGTGCCAGCAGTTTAAAGTGGCGGGCGACGCAGCCCCAGCATTTT.

The V and J genes are TRBV14 and TRBJ2-7; TRBD2 matches at 11 bases. Germline V gene data show CDR1 as SGHDN and CDR2 as FVKESK. The CDR3 loop spans 16 amino acids. V shed 4 bases, J shed 2 bases, and the junction held 7 bases outside the gene matches. CDR3 region: CASSLGNSGGAYEQYF. DNA of the CDR3: TGTGCCAGCAGCCTGGGTAATAGCGGGGGGGCCTACGAGCAGTACTTC.

Concerning this clone itself: A read error may account for a junction end that differs from germline. The V call is TRBV3-1 (or the pseudogene TRBV3-2), the J call TRBJ2-7; 13 bases agree with TRBD2. The CDR3 is made up of 16 amino acids. The germline gives CDR1 LGHDT, CDR2 YNNKEL (reference sequence). The CDR3 loop reads CAGSQATSGGAAEQYF. As DNA, the CDR3 is TGTGCCGGCAGCCAAGCCACTAGCGGGGGGGCCGCCGAGCAGTACTTC.

V gene TRBV5-4 combines with J gene TRBJ2-2, with TRBD1 as a possible D gene (6 bases). This CDR3 is 13 amino acids long. From germline, CDR1 is SGHNT and CDR2 YYREEE (reference sequence). V lost 3 bases, J lost 5 bases, and 8 bases lay in between. CDR3 loop: CASSSGQTGELFF. Written as DNA, the CDR3 is TGTGCCAGCAGCTCCGGACAGACCGGGGAGCTGTTTTTT.

This rearrangement joins TRBV4-1 to TRBJ1-2; 7 bases map to TRBD1. Trimming removed 1 base from V and 4 bases from J; junction bases left unmatched: 9. The germline CDR1 and CDR2 sequences are MGHRA and YSYEKL. The CDR3 has 16 amino acids. In nucleotides, the CDR3 is TGCGCCAGCAGCCAAGGCACTACGGGACAGACCTATGGCTACACCTTC. This codes for CASSQGTTGQTYGYTF.

The rearrangement links TRBV6-5 to TRBJ1-6; no firm D call. V was trimmed by 4 bases and J by 14 bases, leaving 18 bases between them. CDR3 length: 14 residues. The germline V gene has CDR1 MNHEY and CDR2 SVGAGI. In DNA, the CDR3 is TGTGCCAGCAGTTCCCGCCCGCCCGGAGGCACCCTCCACTTT. Translation gives CASSSRPPGGTLHF.

The chain couples TRBV20-1 to TRBJ1-2; 7 bases map to TRBD1. Trimming took 3 bases from V and 4 from J; bases not matched to a gene: 5. The CDR3 spans 13 residues. The V gene's germline CDR1 is DFQATT and CDR2 SNEGSKA (reference sequence). DNA of the CDR3: TGCAGTGCTAGTCACAGGGGCCTCTATGGCTACACCTTC. As protein: CSASHRGLYGYTF.

This clone was detected only a few times. The CDR3 DNA sequence: TGTGCCAGCACCTCTTCAGGGGGGCAAAACACCGGGGAGCTGTTTTTT. It encodes CASTSSGGQNTGELFF. V gene TRBV2 combines with J gene TRBJ2-2, with a possible D match to TRBD1 (7 bases). Germline-derived CDR1 and CDR2 are SNHLY and FYNNEI. V shed 7 bases and J shed 2 bases, with 17 bases lying between them. This CDR3 contains 16 residues.

In this sample, this clone turned up once. The chain couples TRBV3-1 (or the pseudogene TRBV3-2) to TRBJ1-5; D perhaps matches TRBD1 (5 bases). The CDR3 covers 12 residues. Germline V lookup: CDR1 LGHDT, CDR2 YNNKEL (reference sequence). The V gene lost 2 bases and the J gene lost 6 bases, with 5 bases spanning the gap. The CDR3 loop reads CASSQQGQPQHF. In DNA form, the CDR3 reads TGTGCCAGCAGCCAACAGGGTCAGCCCCAGCATTTT.

The V and J genes are TRBV12-3 or TRBV12-4 and TRBJ1-1; D gene ambiguous. The length of the CDR3 is 13 residues. Trimming cost V 7 bases and J 4 bases, with 13 bases left between them. In DNA form, the CDR3 reads TGTGCCAGCAAAGGAGCGGGAGGCACTGAAGCTTTCTTT. As protein: CASKGAGGTEAFF.

This clone occurred a few times. The chain recombines TRBV24-1 with TRBJ1-5; 7 nucleotides align to TRBD1. The germline V gene encodes CDR1 KGHDR and CDR2 SFDVKD. V gave up 6 bases and J gave up 4 bases; unmatched junction bases: 5. The CDR3 sequence is 14 residues long. Written as DNA, the CDR3 is TGTGCCACCAGTCAGGGACAGAGGAATCAGCCCCAGCATTTT. Residues: CATSQGQRNQPQHF.

The chain is built from TRBV5-4 and TRBJ2-2; 12 bases are a match to TRBD2. CDR3 length equals 15 residues. Losses at the gene ends were 4 bases for V and 6 bases for J; bases not matched to a gene: 4. Germline values: CDR1 SGHNT, CDR2 YYREEE (reference sequence). For the CDR3, the DNA is TGTGCCAGCAGCCGGACTAGCGGGGTTCCCGGGGAGCTGTTTTTT. Its translation: CASSRTSGVPGELFF.

The chain is built from TRBV19 and TRBJ1-6, with D possibly matching TRBD1 (6 bases). Germline CDR1 and CDR2: LNHDA and SQIVND (reference sequence). V gave up 6 bases and J gave up 1 base, with 13 bases separating them. This CDR3 spans 16 amino acids. The CDR3 sequence is CASSDSGVSYNSPLHF. In nucleotides, the CDR3 is TGTGCCAGTAGCGATTCAGGGGTATCCTATAATTCACCCCTCCACTTT. Supplemented by reference TRBV19 and TRBJ1-6, the full variable domain reads DGGITQSPKYLFRKEGQNVTLSCEQNLNHDAMYWYRQDPGQGLRLIYYSQIVNDFQKGDIAEGYSVSREKKESFPLTVTSAQKNPTAFYLCASSDSGVSYNSPLHFGNGTRLTVT.

The chain uses TRBV11-2 and TRBJ1-1, with D tentatively TRBD1 (5 bases). CDR1 and CDR2 (germline): SGHAT, FQNNGV. The V end lost 5 bases, the J end lost 5 bases, and 12 bases lay between the germline ends. This CDR3 contains 13 residues. The CDR3 reads CASSGRGRTEAFF. For the CDR3, the DNA is TGTGCCAGCAGCGGGAGGGGACGGACTGAAGCTTTCTTT.

This clone was counted a few times. J is TRBJ2-1 and V is TRBV24-1, with 11 bases matching TRBD2. V was pared by 3 bases and J by 8 bases, with 8 bases of the junction left unmatched. CDR3 length: 16 amino acids. Germline values: CDR1 KGHDR, CDR2 SFDVKD. The CDR3 DNA follows: TGTGCCACCAGTGATCCAGTAGCGGGGGGGCACGATGAGCAGTTCTTC. This sequence encodes CATSDPVAGGHDEQFF.

The chain has TRBV5-1 and TRBJ2-2, with a possible D match to TRBD2 (6 bases). CDR3 size: 15 residues. Trimming took 5 bases from V and 4 from J, leaving 15 bases between them. Germline V gene data show CDR1 as SGHRS and CDR2 as YFSETQ. CDR3 coding DNA: TGCGCCAGCAGTATAGGAGGGCGCGCCACCGGGGAGCTGTTTTTT. Translating it yields CASSIGGRATGELFF.

The rearrangement uses TRBV19 and TRBJ1-5; no definite D call. This CDR3 is 14 amino acids long. Between the trimmed V and J ends, which lost 9 bases and 3 bases, there was a span of 15 bases. Germline V gives CDR1 LNHDA, CDR2 SQIVND (reference sequence). DNA for the CDR3: TGTGCCAGCAGAACACGAAGTACCAATCAGCCCCAGCATTTT. Translation gives CASRTRSTNQPQHF.

The chain uses TRBV6-5 and TRBJ2-7; D is possibly TRBD2 (6 bases). The ends were cut back, 5 bases at V and 7 bases at J, with 18 bases in the middle. CDR1 is MNHEY and CDR2 is SVGAGI in the germline V gene. The CDR3 sequence is 14 residues long. The CDR3 nucleotides read TGTGCCAGCAGTCTTACTGCGGGGACGCCTGAGCAGTACGTC. Its translation: CASSLTAGTPEQYV.

The chain employs TRBV28 and TRBJ1-1, with unresolved D. Germline V lookup: CDR1 MDHEN, CDR2 SYDVKM. This CDR3 is built from 11 residues. The ends were cut back, 3 bases at V and 9 bases at J, with 8 bases in the middle. CDR3 loop: CASSFKQKAFF. In DNA form, the CDR3 reads TGTGCCAGCAGTTTTAAACAGAAAGCTTTCTTT.

The chain employs TRBV28 and TRBJ2-1, with TRBD2 matching 10 bases. After removal of 7 bases from V and 6 bases from J, the junction contained 6 bases not matched to a gene. The CDR3 totals 14 residues. Germline V gives CDR1 MDHEN, CDR2 SYDVKM. CDR3 sequence (DNA): TGTGCCAGCACCCCTACTAGCGGGGTCAATGAGCAGTTCTTC. This translates into CASTPTSGVNEQFF.

In its sample, this clone was seen once. V and J are TRBV28 and TRBJ1-6; D is unresolved. CDR3 length: 12 residues. Between the trimmed V and J ends, which lost 1 base and 9 bases, there was a span of 4 bases. Germline V gives CDR1 MDHEN, CDR2 SYDVKM. CDR3 nucleotide sequence: TGTGCCAGCAGTTTATATCGTTCACCCCTCCACTTT. This sequence encodes CASSLYRSPLHF.

This clone showed up just a few times. V and J are TRBV12-3 or TRBV12-4 and TRBJ2-3; no firm D call. V was shortened by 3 bases and J by 4 bases, with 2 bases between the two germline ends. The CDR3 sequence is 11 residues long. The CDR3 here is CASSFADTQYF. In DNA, the CDR3 is TGTGCCAGCAGTTTCGCAGATACGCAGTATTTT.